The present TCR beta chain was sequenced within a study of cytomegalovirus exposure and HLA in healthy donors. Study-level points and caveats: The authors enumerated 150 to 200 TCR beta chains as linked to cytomegalovirus.

This clone has a handful of counts. The antigen remains undetermined. The PCR ran on 60 Vbeta and 13 Jbeta primers. Repertoires were generated with immunoSEQ multiplex PCR, while TCRdb's copy carries only in-frame clones and drops some. Counted here are approximately 100,000 clones, about three quarters occurring once; the ten biggest clones make up less than 1.5%. The CDR3 consists of 14 residues. The V end was cut by 7 bases, the J end by 1 base, with 11 bases between. Germline V gives CDR1 SNHLY, CDR2 FYNNEI. The sequence was obtained from a man aged 40-55 years in good health and CMV-seronegative. Sequenced: PBMCs. This chain uses TRBV2 with TRBJ1-5; no firm D call. The DNA of the CDR3 is TGTGCCAGCAATCCCCGACAAAGCAATCAGCCCCAGCATTTT. This sequence encodes CASNPRQSNQPQHF.